Listed here are 12 T cell receptor beta chains from one sample, sequenced in a study of blood T cell repertoires in COVID-19. Libraries were prepared by immunoSEQ multiplex PCR; TCRdb keeps only in-frame clonotypes and omits some of them. The sample yields 45,000 or so clones, about 90% seen once. Sequencing used peripheral blood. These TCRs come from an elderly woman with active COVID-19.

The rearrangement links TRBV7-2 to TRBJ1-2, with D unclear. V was trimmed by 3 bases and J by 5 bases, leaving 13 bases between them. The germline V gene encodes CDR1 SGHTA and CDR2 FQGNSA. The CDR3 runs 14 residues. The CDR3 here is CASSLDAAAYGYTF. The CDR3, as DNA: TGTGCCAGCAGCTTGGATGCAGCGGCGTATGGCTACACCTTC.

The chain carries TRBV19 and TRBJ1-4; 8 nucleotides agree with TRBD1. The V segment lost 8 bases and the J segment 0 bases; nucleotides outside the gene matches: 5. Germline-derived CDR1 and CDR2 are LNHDA and SQIVND (reference sequence). The CDR3 covers 15 residues. The CDR3 reads CASWTGRATNEKLFF. The CDR3 nucleotides read TGTGCCAGTTGGACAGGGAGGGCAACTAATGAAAAACTGTTTTTT.

The chain's CDR3 is CASGTIQGEAYEQYF. The CDR3 region has the DNA TGTGCCAGCGGAACAATACAGGGGGAGGCCTACGAGCAGTACTTC. V gene TRBV5-5 combines with J gene TRBJ2-7, with 8 bases fitting TRBD1. V gave up 7 bases and J gave up 2 bases; unmatched junction bases: 11. The CDR3 sequence is 15 residues long. Germline V gene sequence: CDR1 SGHKS, CDR2 YYEKEE (reference sequence).

The chain employs TRBV7-2 and TRBJ1-1, with 7 nucleotides matching TRBD1. Per germline, CDR1 SGHTA and CDR2 FQGNSA. The CDR3 covers 14 residues. V lost 6 bases to trimming and J lost 7 bases; unmatched junction nucleotides: 11. CDR3: CASSLGGDRIEAFF. The CDR3 DNA reads TGTGCCAGCAGTCTGGGCGGGGACAGAATTGAAGCTTTCTTT.

This chain uses TRBV2 with TRBJ2-3; D is ambiguous. CDR3 size: 11 residues. Germline CDR1 reads SNHLY; CDR2 reads FYNNEI. V shed 4 bases and J shed 4 bases, with 3 bases lying between them. The DNA for the CDR3 is TGTGCCAGCAGTGGAGCAGATACGCAGTATTTT. It yields the protein CASSGADTQYF.

The chain carries TRBV2 and TRBJ2-7; 9 positions agree with TRBD1. The CDR3 is 13 residues long. Looked up from germline, CDR1 is SNHLY and CDR2 is FYNNEI. The V segment lost 4 bases and the J segment 3 bases; nucleotides outside the gene matches: 1. The CDR3 here is CASSGDRVYEQYF. The DNA for the CDR3 is TGTGCCAGCAGTGGGGACAGGGTCTACGAGCAGTACTTC.

The V gene is TRBV7-9, the J gene TRBJ2-7; 15 positions agree with TRBD2. This CDR3 region has 15 residues. In germline, CDR1 is SEHNR, CDR2 FQNEAQ (reference sequence). The junction had 4 bases not matched to a gene; V was cut back by 5 bases and J by 5 bases. The CDR3 region is CASSRGLAGGNEQYF. The CDR3 coding sequence is TGTGCCAGCAGCCGGGGACTAGCGGGGGGCAACGAGCAGTACTTC.

The genes are TRBV5-6 and TRBJ1-5; the match to TRBD1 covers 8 bases. Germline CDR1 reads SGHDT; CDR2 reads YYEEEE. With 4 bases clipped from V and 4 bases from J, the junction kept 4 bases outside the gene matches. This CDR3 contains 14 residues. The CDR3 protein is CASSTRTGNQPQHF. CDR3 DNA: TGTGCCAGCAGCACGAGGACAGGGAATCAGCCCCAGCATTTT.

The chain has TRBV3-1 (or the pseudogene TRBV3-2) and TRBJ2-5, with TRBD1 as a possible D gene (6 bases). Germline V gene lookup returns CDR1 LGHDT and CDR2 YNNKEL (reference sequence). CDR3 size: 18 residues. V was trimmed by 1 base and J by 0 bases, leaving 18 bases between them. The CDR3 nucleotides are TGTGCCAGCAGCCAAGGACTTTCGGCAGGGGCCCACCAAGAGACCCAGTACTTC. Translation gives CASSQGLSAGAHQETQYF.

This chain uses TRBV2 with TRBJ1-1, with D hard to call. The CDR3 runs to 12 residues. Germline CDR1 is SNHLY and CDR2 is FYNNEI. V dropped 6 bases and J dropped 3 bases, with 8 bases sitting between them. The CDR3 sequence is CASRAGHTEAFF. Here the CDR3 DNA reads TGTGCCAGCAGAGCAGGCCACACTGAAGCTTTCTTT.

This chain's CDR3 is CASSTRARSPTDTQYF. The CDR3 DNA sequence: TGTGCCAGCAGCACACGCGCTAGGTCCCCCACAGATACGCAGTATTTT. V usage is TRBV9 and J usage is TRBJ2-3; the D is unclear. Germline CDR1 SGDLS, CDR2 YYNGEE. The ends were cut back, 4 bases at V and 2 bases at J, with 17 bases in the middle. The CDR3 is 16 residues long.

This rearrangement joins TRBV3-1 (or the pseudogene TRBV3-2) to TRBJ1-1, with a possible D match to TRBD1 (6 bases). There are 15 residues in the CDR3. CDR1 LGHDT and CDR2 YNNKEL come from the germline V gene (reference sequence). V lost 0 bases, J lost 6 bases, and 14 bases lay in between. Written as DNA, the CDR3 is TGTGCCAGCAGCCAAGACCTGGGATCAGGGGCTGAAGCTTTCTTT. Protein product: CASSQDLGSGAEAFF.